The 23 T cell receptor beta chains below come from one sample, sequenced in a study of CD8+ T cells in alopecia areata. Once RNA had been extracted, it was reverse transcribed into cDNA to act as the sequencing template. TCRdb's table, derived via immunoSEQ multiplex PCR, lists solely in-frame clones and lacks some. The data hold roughly 59,000 clones, with about half observed a single time. Source: CD8+ T cells sorted from blood, taken at week 0. The receptors come from a human donor with alopecia areata.

This clone was found once. The rearrangement uses TRBV9 and TRBJ2-2, with D perhaps TRBD2 (6 bases). This CDR3 region has 14 residues. Per germline, CDR1 SGDLS and CDR2 YYNGEE. The germline V and J ends were trimmed by 2 bases and 7 bases, with 12 bases remaining between them. The CDR3, as DNA: TGTGCCAGCAGCGTCCGGGGGAGCGACGGGGAGCTGTTTTTT. It codes for CASSVRGSDGELFF.

V is TRBV28 and J is TRBJ2-1; 8 bases fit TRBD1. The CDR3 length is 15 residues. The V segment lost 7 bases and the J segment 0 bases; nucleotides outside the gene matches: 5. Germline CDR1 reads MDHEN; CDR2 reads SYDVKM. CDR3 protein: CASTLGQGSYNEQFF. The CDR3, as DNA: TGTGCCAGCACCTTAGGACAGGGCTCCTACAATGAGCAGTTCTTC.

V gene TRBV6-1 combines with J gene TRBJ1-1; maybe TRBD1 (5 bases). The germline gives CDR1 MNHNS, CDR2 SASEGT. Trimming stripped 8 bases from V and 6 bases from J, with 16 bases between. This CDR3 has 13 amino acids. In DNA form, the CDR3 reads TGTGCCAGCGAGGAAGGGGCTTGGCCTGAAGCTTTCTTT. Translation: CASEEGAWPEAFF.

V is TRBV28 and J is TRBJ1-2, with D perhaps TRBD1 (6 bases). The CDR3 consists of 16 residues. Germline CDR1 and CDR2: MDHEN and SYDVKM. Trimming stripped 6 bases from V and 2 bases from J, with 19 bases between. The CDR3 spells CASRLGQNTRNYGYTF. CDR3 DNA: TGTGCCAGCAGGCTCGGACAGAACACTAGAAACTATGGCTACACCTTC.

This chain connects TRBV4-1 to TRBJ1-3; maybe TRBD1 (5 bases). This CDR3 spans 16 amino acids. Trimming stripped 0 bases from V and 1 base from J, with 10 bases between. Germline V CDR1 and CDR2: MGHRA, YSYEKL. CDR3 region: CASSQEPGKSGNTIYF. The DNA for the CDR3 is TGCGCCAGCAGCCAAGAACCAGGGAAATCTGGAAACACCATATATTTT.

CDR3 amino acids: CASSAYGQGVPYNEQFF. The CDR3, as DNA: TGTGCCAGCAGCGCCTACGGACAGGGCGTCCCCTACAATGAGCAGTTCTTC. This rearrangement joins TRBV9 to TRBJ2-1, with 8 bases that match TRBD1. Germline CDR1 reads SGDLS; CDR2 reads YYNGEE. The ends lost 3 bases at V and 2 bases at J; junction bases unmatched: 10. This CDR3 has 17 amino acids.

CDR3 protein: CASSFQRPGLAGGVSYEQYF. DNA for the CDR3: TGTGCCAGCAGCTTTCAAAGACCGGGACTAGCGGGAGGTGTGTCCTACGAGCAGTACTTC. The chain employs TRBV5-4 and TRBJ2-7, with 15 positions matching TRBD2. The CDR3 runs 20 residues. With V trimmed by 2 bases and J by 1 base, 13 bases remained unmatched. Germline loops: CDR1 SGHNT, CDR2 YYREEE (reference sequence).

This chain uses TRBV7-2 with TRBJ2-3; TRBD2 aligns across 10 bases. Germline values: CDR1 SGHTA, CDR2 FQGNSA. Trimming removed 5 bases from V and 7 bases from J; junction bases left unmatched: 9. The CDR3 loop spans 15 amino acids. The CDR3: CASSVRSGRANTQYF. In nucleotides, the CDR3 is TGTGCCAGCAGCGTCAGGAGCGGGAGGGCAAATACGCAGTATTTT.

The table lists this clone with a few counts. The J gene is TRBJ1-4, the V gene TRBV30, with 7 bases matching TRBD1. Germline V CDR1 and CDR2: GTSNPN, SVGIG (reference sequence). V lost 7 bases and J lost 8; bases outside the gene matches: 10. The CDR3 has 13 amino acids. CDR3 nucleotide sequence: TGTGCCTATCGACACAGGGGTTGGGAAAAACTGTTTTTT. It codes for CAYRHRGWEKLFF.

There are a few counts of this clone. The chain uses TRBV9 and TRBJ2-1; D gene uncertain. V shed 0 bases and J shed 3 bases, with 10 bases lying between them. From germline, CDR1 is SGDLS and CDR2 YYNGEE. The CDR3 is 15 residues long. The CDR3 is CASSVGANLYNEQFF. The CDR3 DNA reads as TGTGCCAGCAGCGTAGGAGCGAACCTCTACAATGAGCAGTTCTTC.

Only a few counts were recorded for this clone. The chain has TRBV6-5 and TRBJ2-1; 11 bases map to TRBD2. The CDR3 spans 15 residues. Germline V CDR1 and CDR2: MNHEY, SVGAGI. Trimming removed 5 bases from V and 9 bases from J; junction bases left unmatched: 9. CDR3 sequence: CASSPSGRSPVEQFF. Written as DNA, the CDR3 is TGTGCCAGCAGTCCTAGCGGGAGGAGTCCAGTTGAGCAGTTCTTC.

The V call is TRBV28, the J call TRBJ2-7, with D possibly matching TRBD2 (5 bases). The CDR3 sequence is 12 residues long. The V and J ends lost 3 bases and 6 bases respectively, with 9 bases between them. CDR1 and CDR2 from the germline V gene are MDHEN and SYDVKM. The CDR3 nucleotides are TGTGCCAGCAGTTTTGAGGGCCGCGAGCAGTACTTC. Amino acids: CASSFEGREQYF.

This chain joins TRBV6-1 and TRBJ2-3; 12 bases match TRBD2. The CDR3 is made up of 15 amino acids. Trimming removed 7 bases from V and 1 base from J; junction bases left unmatched: 3. Germline V gives CDR1 MNHNS, CDR2 SASEGT. The CDR3 DNA reads TGTGCCAGCAAAAGACTAGCGGGGGGCACAGATACGCAGTATTTT. Its protein product is CASKRLAGGTDTQYF.

The chain employs TRBV27 and TRBJ2-5; D is undetermined. Germline V gene data show CDR1 as MNHEY and CDR2 as SMNVEV (reference sequence). The V end lost 6 bases, the J end lost 1 base, and 15 bases lay between the germline ends. The length of the CDR3 is 15 residues. CDR3 in amino acids: CASSPIPQTQETQYF. As DNA, the CDR3 is TGTGCCAGCAGCCCGATACCTCAAACCCAAGAGACCCAGTACTTC.

The gene calls are TRBV7-2 and TRBJ2-1; weak D call: TRBD2 (5 bases). This CDR3 comprises 14 residues. Germline CDR1 and CDR2: SGHTA and FQGNSA. Trimming shortened V by 5 bases and J by 6 bases, and 14 bases separated the two germline ends. The CDR3 DNA follows: TGTGCCAGCAGCGTCGGACTCAGCCGCAATGAGCAGTTCTTC. As protein: CASSVGLSRNEQFF. The whole variable domain, filled in from reference TRBV7-2 and TRBJ2-1, reads GAGVSQSPSNKVTEKGKDVELRCDPISGHTALYWYRQSLGQGLEFLIYFQGNSAPDKSGLPSDRFSAERTGGSVSTLTIQRTQQEDSAVYLCASSVGLSRNEQFFGPGTRLTVL.

This clone was found once. V and J are TRBV29-1 and TRBJ2-1; no definite D call. The CDR3 has 12 amino acids. Germline V CDR1 and CDR2: SQVTM, ANQGSEA. The V gene lost 2 bases and the J gene lost 8 bases, with 10 bases spanning the gap. The CDR3 loop is CSVEIRAHEQFF. CDR3 nucleotides: TGCAGCGTTGAAATAAGGGCCCATGAGCAGTTCTTC.

The rearrangement links TRBV7-9 to TRBJ2-7, with TRBD2 matching over 8 bases. Germline CDR1 and CDR2: SEHNR and FQNEAQ (reference sequence). Unmatched junction bases numbered 12, after V lost 5 bases and J lost 3 bases. The CDR3 consists of 16 residues. The CDR3 DNA sequence: TGTGCCAGCAGCCCTCGGGAAGCGGGAGCTATCTACGAGCAGTACTTC. Translating gives CASSPREAGAIYEQYF.

The J gene is TRBJ2-3, the V gene TRBV11-2, with 7 bases that match TRBD2. CDR1 is SGHAT and CDR2 is FQNNGV in the germline V gene. The CDR3 covers 16 residues. The V segment lost 3 bases and the J segment 2 bases; nucleotides outside the gene matches: 8. CDR3 amino acids: CASSFLSGIDTDTQYF. The CDR3 DNA reads as TGTGCCAGCAGCTTCCTGAGCGGGATTGACACAGATACGCAGTATTTT.

V is TRBV6-6 and J is TRBJ2-7; 7 bases are shared with TRBD2. The CDR3 sequence is 16 residues long. CDR1 MNHNY and CDR2 SVGAGI come from the germline V gene (reference sequence). The J segment lost 9 bases and the V segment lost 6 bases, leaving 20 bases of the junction unmatched. CDR3 DNA sequence: TGTGCCAGCAGCCCCCGGAGGCGGGCGGGGGATGCACCGCAGTACTTC. It is translated as CASSPRRRAGDAPQYF.

This chain uses TRBV23-1 with TRBJ2-4; D call uncertain. TRBV23-1 counts as an open reading frame of uncertain function. The CDR3 contains 14 residues. Trimming left V 2 bases short and J 0 bases short, with 5 bases between. CDR3 region: CASSQQLAKNIQYF. The CDR3 coding sequence is TGCGCCAGCAGTCAACAGTTAGCCAAAAACATTCAGTACTTC.

This clone showed up just once. V and J are TRBV27 and TRBJ1-1, with D unresolved. Trimming left V 2 bases short and J 8 bases short, with 6 bases between. This CDR3 is 11 amino acids long. Germline CDR1 reads MNHEY; CDR2 reads SMNVEV (reference sequence). CDR3 sequence reads: CASSLGREAFF. The CDR3 bases are TGTGCCAGCAGTTTAGGCAGGGAAGCTTTCTTT.

This clone occurred a few times. The chain has TRBV6-6 and TRBJ2-2; D gene unclear. Trimming pared 8 bases from V and 7 bases from J, leaving 11 bases between. Germline V CDR1 and CDR2: MNHNY, SVGAGI (reference sequence). The CDR3 has 12 residues. The CDR3 DNA reads TGTGCCAGCCGTCCGCTAATCGGGGAGCTGTTTTTT. Its translation: CASRPLIGELFF.

This chain connects TRBV30 to TRBJ2-1; 12 bases are a match to TRBD2. V shed 0 bases and J 7 bases; nucleotides not matched to a gene: 1. The CDR3 runs 14 residues. Germline V CDR1 and CDR2: GTSNPN, SVGIG (reference sequence). The CDR3 DNA sequence: TGTGCCTGGAGTGTGACTAGCGGGAGTAATGAGCAGTTCTTC. Its translation is CAWSVTSGSNEQFF.